Following are 15 T cell receptor beta chains from one sample sequenced in a study of long-term antiretroviral therapy in people with HIV. At survey level, the immunoSEQ assay was run in its v3.0 version. Profiling relied on immunoSEQ multiplex PCR, and the TCRdb table lists in-frame clones only, not all of them. The sample records about 21,000 clones, about 72% being singletons. This material consisted of unsorted PBMCs, taken roughly 21 months before starting antiretroviral therapy. These receptors all stem from a woman aged 40 to 55 with HIV.

This clone was detected only once. This chain connects TRBV14 to TRBJ2-1; no clear D gene. The CDR3 loop spans 16 amino acids. From germline, CDR1 is SGHDN and CDR2 FVKESK. V lost 4 bases to trimming and J lost 5 bases, with 18 bases between them. The CDR3 sequence: CASSPAVRGPNNEQFF. The CDR3 nucleotides are TGTGCCAGCAGCCCAGCTGTCCGTGGGCCCAACAATGAGCAGTTCTTC.

The chain couples TRBV10-1 to TRBJ2-3; 7 bases are a match to TRBD2. CDR1 and CDR2 (germline): WNHNN, SYGVQD (reference sequence). The CDR3 has 15 amino acids. Trimming at V came to 6 bases and at J to 6 bases, leaving 12 bases not matched to a gene. The CDR3 protein is CASSETSRPRDTQYF. DNA of the CDR3: TGCGCCAGCAGCGAGACTAGCCGCCCCCGGGATACGCAGTATTTT.

The chain couples TRBV7-9 to TRBJ2-5, with 14 positions matching TRBD2. Germline V gene lookup returns CDR1 SEHNR and CDR2 FQNEAQ (reference sequence). Germline trimming cut 0 bases from V and 2 bases from J; bases unmatched to any gene: 8. The CDR3 has 19 amino acids. The CDR3 DNA sequence: TGTGCCAGCAGCTTAGCGGGGACTAGCGGGGGACCACCTCAAGAGACCCAGTACTTC. As protein: CASSLAGTSGGPPQETQYF.

The genes are TRBV2 and TRBJ1-5; maybe TRBD1 (6 bases). Germline CDR1 is SNHLY and CDR2 is FYNNEI. The germline V and J ends were trimmed by 5 bases and 2 bases, with 16 bases remaining between them. The CDR3 length is 16 residues. Here the CDR3 DNA reads TGTGCCAGCAGTCAGGAGGGGGAGAGGGGCAATCAGCCCCAGCATTTT. It yields the protein CASSQEGERGNQPQHF.

The chain is built from TRBV7-9 and TRBJ1-4; no firm D call. Germline V lookup: CDR1 SEHNR, CDR2 FQNEAQ (reference sequence). Trimming stripped 5 bases from V and 0 bases from J, with 10 bases between. The CDR3 loop spans 15 amino acids. CDR3 amino acids: CASSNVPSTNEKLFF. CDR3 DNA: TGTGCCAGCAGCAACGTGCCTTCAACTAATGAAAAACTGTTTTTT.

This clone was seen only once. The gene calls are TRBV19 and TRBJ1-5; 7 nucleotides match TRBD1. The CDR3 runs 13 residues. The J segment lost 7 bases and the V segment lost 6 bases, leaving 6 bases of the junction unmatched. Germline V gene data show CDR1 as LNHDA and CDR2 as SQIVND (reference sequence). The CDR3 DNA follows: TGTGCCAGTAGGACAGGGTGGGGCCAGCCCCAGCATTTT. Translated: CASRTGWGQPQHF.

A few counts support this clone. This chain uses TRBV5-1 with TRBJ2-2, with unresolved D. The V end lost 4 bases, the J end lost 1 base, and 5 bases lay between the germline ends. The CDR3 extends over 13 amino acids. Looked up from germline, CDR1 is SGHRS and CDR2 is YFSETQ. CDR3 residues: CASSARNTGELFF. DNA of the CDR3: TGCGCCAGCAGCGCAAGGAACACCGGGGAGCTGTTTTTT.

The chain is built from TRBV5-1 and TRBJ1-3; D gene unclear. Between the trimmed V and J ends, which lost 2 bases and 0 bases, there was a span of 9 bases. Per the germline V gene, CDR1 is SGHRS and CDR2 is YFSETQ. The length of the CDR3 is 15 residues. The CDR3 here is CASSLEGLSGNTIYF. CDR3 in DNA: TGCGCCAGCAGCTTAGAAGGCCTCTCTGGAAACACCATATATTTT.

The V call is TRBV9, the J call TRBJ2-7, with a possible D match to TRBD1 (8 bases). Trimming took 7 bases from V and 2 from J, leaving 25 bases between them. Germline CDR1 is SGDLS and CDR2 is YYNGEE. CDR3 size: 17 residues. The CDR3 DNA follows: TGTGCCAGCCTGGCTGGACAGGGAGGGAGGTGGCCCTACGAGCAGTACTTC. This encodes CASLAGQGGRWPYEQYF.

This clone was found once. The genes are TRBV15 and TRBJ1-2; 11 nucleotides match TRBD1. Germline CDR1 reads LNHNV; CDR2 reads YYDKDF (reference sequence). There are 16 residues in the CDR3. V shed 4 bases and J 2 bases; nucleotides not matched to a gene: 6. The CDR3 loop is CATSKSRTGGNYGYTF. The CDR3 coding sequence is TGTGCCACCAGCAAGTCCCGGACAGGGGGCAACTATGGCTACACCTTC.

The chain's CDR3 is CASSKEPGTGADINYGYTF. The DNA of the CDR3 is TGTGCCAGCAGCAAAGAGCCCGGGACAGGGGCGGACATAAACTATGGCTACACCTTC. The chain is built from TRBV21-1 and TRBJ1-2; the D call in the table, TRBD1, was not verified against the DNA. TRBV21-1 is assigned pseudogene status. The CDR3 runs 19 residues.

The chain has TRBV29-1 and TRBJ1-2; the match to TRBD1 covers 7 bases. Germline V CDR1 and CDR2: SQVTM, ANQGSEA. With 3 bases clipped from V and 5 bases from J, the junction kept 18 bases outside the gene matches. The CDR3 extends over 17 amino acids. CDR3 protein: CSVEPPGTGDFLYGYTF. The CDR3 DNA reads TGCAGCGTTGAGCCCCCCGGTACAGGGGATTTCTTATATGGCTACACCTTC.

The J gene is TRBJ1-5, the V gene TRBV19, with 8 bases lining up with TRBD1. J was trimmed by 6 bases and V by 4 bases; bases with no gene match: 11. The CDR3 has 16 residues. From germline, CDR1 is LNHDA and CDR2 SQIVND (reference sequence). CDR3 amino acids: CASSTSWTGSGQPQHF. CDR3 sequence (DNA): TGTGCCAGTAGTACCTCCTGGACAGGGTCCGGTCAGCCCCAGCATTTT.

This chain uses TRBV5-8 with TRBJ1-5; 8 bases line up with TRBD1. The CDR3 loop spans 17 amino acids. CDR1 and CDR2 (germline): SGHTS, YDEGEE. Unmatched junction bases numbered 12, after V lost 5 bases and J lost 2 bases. The CDR3: CASSPGFGTGGNQPQHF. CDR3 in DNA: TGTGCCAGCAGTCCAGGTTTTGGGACAGGAGGCAATCAGCCCCAGCATTTT.

This rearrangement joins TRBV9 to TRBJ2-7; 13 positions agree with TRBD2. The V segment lost 4 bases and the J segment 5 bases; nucleotides outside the gene matches: 9. The CDR3 is made up of 16 amino acids. CDR1 and CDR2 from the germline V gene are SGDLS and YYNGEE. This CDR3 is CASSPELAGGRNEQYF. DNA of the CDR3: TGTGCCAGCAGCCCAGAACTAGCGGGAGGGCGGAACGAGCAGTACTTC. Full variable domain (outside the CDR3, taken from reference TRBV9 and TRBJ2-7): DSGVTQTPKHLITATGQRVTLRCSPRSGDLSVYWYQQSLDQGLQFLIQYYNGEERAKGNILERFSAQQFPDLHSELNLSSLELGDSALYFCASSPELAGGRNEQYFGPGTRLTVT.